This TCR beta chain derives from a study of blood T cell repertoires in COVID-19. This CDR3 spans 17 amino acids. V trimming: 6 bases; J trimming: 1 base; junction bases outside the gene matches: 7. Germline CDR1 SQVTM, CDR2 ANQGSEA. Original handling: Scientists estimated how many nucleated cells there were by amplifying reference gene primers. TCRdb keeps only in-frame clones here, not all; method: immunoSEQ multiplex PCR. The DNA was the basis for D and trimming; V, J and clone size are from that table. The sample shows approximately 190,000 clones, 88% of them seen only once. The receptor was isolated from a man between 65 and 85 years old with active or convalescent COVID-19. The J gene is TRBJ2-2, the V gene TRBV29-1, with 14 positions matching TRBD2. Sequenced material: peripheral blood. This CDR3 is CSVRLAGGGMNTGELFF. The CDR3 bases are TGCAGCGTGAGACTAGCGGGAGGGGGGATGAACACCGGGGAGCTGTTTTTT.